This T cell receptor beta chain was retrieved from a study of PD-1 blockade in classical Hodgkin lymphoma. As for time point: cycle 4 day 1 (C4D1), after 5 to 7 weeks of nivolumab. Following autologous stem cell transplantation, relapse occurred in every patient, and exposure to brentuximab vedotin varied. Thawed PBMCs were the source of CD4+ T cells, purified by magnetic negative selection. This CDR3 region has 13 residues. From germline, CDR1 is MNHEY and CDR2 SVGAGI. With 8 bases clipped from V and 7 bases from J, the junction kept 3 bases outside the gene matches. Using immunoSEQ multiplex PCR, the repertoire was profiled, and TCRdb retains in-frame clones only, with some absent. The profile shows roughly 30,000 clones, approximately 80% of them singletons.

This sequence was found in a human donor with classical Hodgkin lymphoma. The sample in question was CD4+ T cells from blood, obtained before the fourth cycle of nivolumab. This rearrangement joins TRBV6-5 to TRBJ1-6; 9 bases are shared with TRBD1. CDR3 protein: CASRTGVNSPLHF. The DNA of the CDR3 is TGTGCCAGCCGGACAGGGGTCAATTCACCCCTCCACTTT.